This is a list of T cell receptor beta chains from one sample in a study of T cells in Graves' hyperthyroidism and ophthalmopathy. TCRdb independently ran MiXCR on the multiplex PCR reads; one entry per CDR3 protein. The table records 600,000 or so distinct CDR3 sequences, just over 45% of them present only once. Sequencing used peripheral blood or thyroid tissue (not recorded which). The receptor set was obtained from a woman between 18 and 29 years old with Graves' hyperthyroidism. The CDR3 runs from the conserved cysteine through the conserved F or W. D genes are given only for firm matches. A clone size is listed for some rows: how often the clone was seen (once, few, many), or a class if it is expanded.

>few|TRBV25-1|TRBJ1-2|.
TGTGCCAGCAGTGAAGCCTCGTTCAACTATGGCTACACCTTC
CASSEASFNYGYTF
>few|TRBV12-3/TRBV12-4|TRBJ1-6|TRBD1
TGTGCCAGCAGTTTTGATGGAGGGGGCGATTCACCCCTCCACTTT
CASSFDGGGDSPLHF
>.|TRBV7-8|TRBJ2-5|.
TGTGCCAGCAGCTGGGACATCCAAGAGACCCAGTACTTC
CASSWDIQETQYF
>.|TRBV25-1|TRBJ1-6|.
TGTGCCAGCCAAGCAGACCTCGGAAATTCACCCCTCCACTTT
CASQADLGNSPLHF
>many|TRBV7-9|TRBJ1-2|.
TGTGCCAGCAGCTCCCCAGGACAGCCGGCCTATGGCTACACCTTC
CASSSPGQPAYGYTF
>.|TRBV2|TRBJ2-7|TRBD2
TGTGCCAGCAGTGAAGGGTTAGCGGGAGTTCTCGAGCAGTACTTC
CASSEGLAGVLEQYF
>many|TRBV5-1|TRBJ1-2|TRBD1
TGTGCCAGTAGTACGGGACAGGGTTCCTATGGCTACACCTTC
CASSTGQGSYGYTF
>.|TRBV7-9|TRBJ2-5|.
TGTGCCAGCGGGGTTGGGGAAGAGACCCAGTACTTC
CASGVGEETQYF
>.|TRBV2|TRBJ1-1|TRBD1
TGTGCCAGCAGGTCCTCAGGGGGTCGGAACACTGAAGCTTTCTTT
CASRSSGGRNTEAFF
>.|TRBV25-1|TRBJ1-6|TRBD1
TGTGCCAGCATTGGACAGGCGTATAATTCACCCCTCCACTTT
CASIGQAYNSPLHF
>many|TRBV6-6|TRBJ1-1|.
TGTGCCAGCAGTTACACACAGAACACTGAAGCTTTCTTT
CASSYTQNTEAFF
>.|TRBV2|TRBJ1-5|.
TGTGCCAGCAGTTTGGGGGCATTTCGTCCCCAGCATTTT
CASSLGAFRPQHF
>many|TRBV7-8|TRBJ1-5|.
TGTGCCAGCAGCTTATCGGCTCGGGGACAGCCCCAGCATTTT
CASSLSARGQPQHF